The 12 T cell receptor beta chains reported below all come from one sample, sequenced in a study of blood T cell repertoires in COVID-19. Method: immunoSEQ multiplex PCR; TCRdb's copy keeps in-frame clones and lacks some. Of 100,000 to 150,000 clones in the sample, around 83% were seen once. Source material: peripheral blood. These receptors were obtained from a man in his sixties with acute or convalescent COVID-19.

The rearrangement joins TRBV15 to TRBJ2-4, with 10 bases fitting TRBD2. Germline trimming cut 3 bases from V and 7 bases from J; bases unmatched to any gene: 12. The CDR3 is 17 residues long. The germline gives CDR1 LNHNV, CDR2 YYDKDF (reference sequence). In DNA form, the CDR3 reads TGTGCCACCAGCAGGGATTCCACTAGCGGGACGAGGAACATTCAGTACTTC. Its protein is CATSRDSTSGTRNIQYF.

The chain combines TRBV28 with TRBJ1-1; perhaps TRBD1 as D (6 bases). The germline V gene encodes CDR1 MDHEN and CDR2 SYDVKM. Trimming left V 5 bases short and J 11 bases short, with 18 bases between. CDR3 length equals 13 residues. CDR3 amino acids: CASSRDKVGYAFF. CDR3 DNA sequence: TGTGCCAGCAGTCGGGACAAAGTTGGTTACGCTTTCTTT.

The chain recombines TRBV4-1 with TRBJ1-5; D remains unclear. The CDR3 is 13 amino acids. V was pared by 5 bases and J by 6 bases, with 11 bases between. The germline CDR1 and CDR2 sequences are MGHRA and YSYEKL. CDR3 sequence (DNA): TGCGCCAGCAGCTCAGAGGGAGGTCAGCCCCAGCATTTT. Residues: CASSSEGGQPQHF.

J is TRBJ2-2 and V is TRBV3-1 (or the pseudogene TRBV3-2), with D possibly being TRBD1 (6 bases). V was clipped by 1 base and J by 8 bases, with 17 bases between them. CDR1 is LGHDT, CDR2 YNNKEL, per germline (reference sequence). The CDR3 spans 16 residues. The CDR3 protein is CASSQGGDRQLGELFF. The CDR3 nucleotides are TGTGCCAGCAGCCAAGGTGGAGACAGGCAGCTGGGGGAGCTGTTTTTT.

This chain's CDR3 is CASQENTGELFF. The CDR3 DNA reads as TGCGCCAGCCAGGAGAACACCGGGGAGCTGTTTTTT. The V and J genes are TRBV5-1 and TRBJ2-2; the D is unclear. Germline values: CDR1 SGHRS, CDR2 YFSETQ. This CDR3 is built from 12 residues. The V end was cut by 7 bases, the J end by 1 base, with 5 bases between.

The chain has TRBV28 and TRBJ1-4, with D perhaps matching TRBD1 (6 bases). The V gene's germline CDR1 is MDHEN and CDR2 SYDVKM. This CDR3 has 17 amino acids. V gave up 2 bases and J gave up 0 bases, with 13 bases separating them. DNA of the CDR3: TGTGCCAGCAGTTTAGGGGGCTCAGCTGCAACTAATGAAAAACTGTTTTTT. Amino acids: CASSLGGSAATNEKLFF. The whole variable domain, filled in from reference TRBV28 and TRBJ1-4, reads DVKVTQSSRYLVKRTGEKVFLECVQDMDHENMFWYRQDPGLGLRLIYFSYDVKMKEKGDIPEGYSVSREKKERFSLILESASTNQTSMYLCASSLGGSAATNEKLFFGSGTQLSVL.

V and J are TRBV24-1 and TRBJ1-4; 7 nucleotides match TRBD1. J was trimmed by 3 bases and V by 4 bases; bases with no gene match: 4. The CDR3 totals 15 residues. Germline V gene data show CDR1 as KGHDR and CDR2 as SFDVKD. CDR3 loop: CATSELTGPNEKLFF. The DNA of the CDR3 is TGTGCCACCAGTGAGTTGACAGGGCCTAATGAAAAACTGTTTTTT.

V usage is TRBV6-1 and J usage is TRBJ2-7; D perhaps matches TRBD2 (6 bases). The CDR3 length is 14 residues. V was shortened by 3 bases and J by 5 bases, with 14 bases between the two germline ends. Germline values: CDR1 MNHNS, CDR2 SASEGT. The CDR3 is CASSEGDGSDEQYF. CDR3 in DNA: TGTGCCAGCAGTGAGGGGGACGGGAGTGACGAGCAGTACTTC.

V gene TRBV30 combines with J gene TRBJ2-4; 7 nucleotides line up with TRBD1. CDR1 is GTSNPN and CDR2 is SVGIG in the germline V gene (reference sequence). The CDR3 extends over 15 amino acids. V trimming: 3 bases; J trimming: 2 bases; junction bases outside the gene matches: 7. Written as DNA, the CDR3 is TGTGCCTGGAGCGCCCAGGGGGTATCCAAAAACATTCAGTACTTC. As protein: CAWSAQGVSKNIQYF.

CDR3 in DNA: TGTGCCAGCAGTTTATCCGCAGGATATAATTCACCCCTCCACTTT. Translated, it gives CASSLSAGYNSPLHF. The genes are TRBV28 and TRBJ1-6; the D is unclear. The germline gives CDR1 MDHEN, CDR2 SYDVKM. V was pared by 1 base and J by 4 bases, with 8 bases between. The CDR3 is 15 amino acids. The full variable domain, completed using reference TRBV28 and TRBJ1-6, is DVKVTQSSRYLVKRTGEKVFLECVQDMDHENMFWYRQDPGLGLRLIYFSYDVKMKEKGDIPEGYSVSREKKERFSLILESASTNQTSMYLCASSLSAGYNSPLHFGNGTRLTVT.

The rearrangement joins TRBV7-3 to TRBJ2-3; TRBD1 matches 8 bases. Germline V gene lookup returns CDR1 SGHTA and CDR2 FQGTGA. Unmatched junction bases numbered 10, after V lost 5 bases and J lost 6 bases. This CDR3 spans 15 amino acids. CDR3 protein: CASSPDRARSDTQYF. CDR3 DNA sequence: TGTGCCAGCAGCCCGGACAGGGCGAGGTCGGATACGCAGTATTTT.

The chain has TRBV28 and TRBJ1-5; 9 bases are shared with TRBD1. Per germline, CDR1 MDHEN and CDR2 SYDVKM. The CDR3 consists of 14 residues. The V gene end was trimmed by 8 bases and the J gene end by 3 bases; junction bases not matched to a gene: 5. The CDR3 DNA reads TGTGCCAGCCAAGGACAGGGGCACAATCAGCCCCAGCATTTT. As protein: CASQGQGHNQPQHF.